This T cell receptor (beta chain) was documented in a study of blood T cell repertoires in COVID-19. On the study more broadly: The United States, Italy and Spain were the sources of the acute and convalescent COVID-19 samples.

Adults between roughly 18 and 89 years of age took part from more than 20 US areas. For recovered donors of Cohort 3, there were two negative PCRs, clearance, or symptom resolution. Clones were sequenced by immunoSEQ multiplex PCR, and TCRdb holds only the in-frame ones, with some missing. The data show about 64,000 clones, 88% seen once. J was trimmed by 3 bases and V by 1 base; bases with no gene match: 3. The CDR3 runs 15 residues. The germline gives CDR1 MNHNS, CDR2 SASEGT. The TCR was taken from a woman between 40 and 55 years old who had recovered from COVID-19. The source material was PBMCs or T cells enriched from blood (not recorded which). The rearrangement joins TRBV6-1 to TRBJ1-2; 9 positions match TRBD1. DNA for the CDR3: TGTGCCAGCAGTGAAGGGACAGGGGTTGACTATGGCTACACCTTC. Translated: CASSEGTGVDYGYTF.